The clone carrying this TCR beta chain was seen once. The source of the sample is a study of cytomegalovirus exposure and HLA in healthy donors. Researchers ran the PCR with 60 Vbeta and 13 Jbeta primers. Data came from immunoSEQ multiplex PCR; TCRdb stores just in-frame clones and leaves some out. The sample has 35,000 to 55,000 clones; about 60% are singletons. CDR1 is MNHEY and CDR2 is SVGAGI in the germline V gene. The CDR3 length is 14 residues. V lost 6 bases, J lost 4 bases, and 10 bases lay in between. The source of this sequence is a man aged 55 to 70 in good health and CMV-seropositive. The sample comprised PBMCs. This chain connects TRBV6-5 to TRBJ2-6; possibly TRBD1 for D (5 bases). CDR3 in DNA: TGTGCCAGCAGGACAGCGCTCGGGGCCAACGTCCTGACTTTC. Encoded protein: CASRTALGANVLTF.